The rows below give T cell receptor beta chains drawn from one sample of a study of beta chain features in type 1 diabetes. The table came from immunoSEQ multiplex PCR; TCRdb's copy has only in-frame clones and leaves some out. The table shows 970,000 or so clones, with 15% to 20% occurring only once. Specimen: naive CD4+ T cells from blood. The receptor source for this set is a woman aged 18 to 35 in good health. The CDR3 runs from the conserved cysteine through the conserved F or W. Fields, in order: D gene, J gene, clone size, CDR3 length, V gene, CDR3 DNA, CDR3 protein. The D gene is left open where the match is weak. The size field is filled for only some rows; it gives once, few, many or a size class.

. TRBJ1-2 few 15 TRBV4-2 TGTGCCAGCAGCCAAGATCCCAACCCGCCGGAAGGCTACACCTTC CASSQDPNPPEGYTF
. TRBJ2-6 . 15 TRBV11-1 TGTGCCAGCAGCTCAGACTTCTCTGGGGCCAACGTCCTGACTTTC CASSSDFSGANVLTF
. TRBJ1-5 few 16 TRBV7-4 TGTGCCAGTACCCCGGAGGGGATTTCGAGCAATCAGCCCCAGCATTTT CASTPEGISSNQPQHF
. TRBJ2-7 . 12 TRBV2 TGTGCCAGCAAGTACGCGACCTACGAGCAGTACTTC CASKYATYEQYF
. TRBJ2-4 . 15 TRBV28 TGTGCCAGCAGTTTGGGACACAAACGCGAAAACATTCAGTACTTC CASSLGHKRENIQYF
. TRBJ1-2 few 13 TRBV4-2 TGTGCCAGCAGCTTGGCCGACACCTATGGCTACACCTTC CASSLADTYGYTF
TRBD2 TRBJ2-1 few 16 TRBV5-4 TGTGCCAGCAACCGTAGACCTAGCGGAGGGGCAAATGAGCAGTTCTTC CASNRRPSGGANEQFF
. TRBJ1-2 few 13 TRBV6-6 TGTGCCAGCAGTCCTGACAGAAACTATGGCTACACCTTC CASSPDRNYGYTF
. TRBJ2-7 few 11 TRBV21-1 TGTGCCAGCAGCTATGACTACGAGCAGTACTTC CASSYDYEQYF
. TRBJ2-7 few 12 TRBV29-1 TGCAGCGTCTCCGGACCCTCTACGGAGCAGTACTTC CSVSGPSTEQYF
TRBD1 TRBJ2-5 . 15 TRBV7-2 TGTGCCAGCAGCTTTGCGCGACAGGGGGGGGAGACCCAGTACTTC CASSFARQGGETQYF
TRBD2 TRBJ2-1 few 16 TRBV7-2 TGTGCCAGCAGCGTACGACTAGCGGGAGCGGTAGATGAGCAGTTCTTC CASSVRLAGAVDEQFF
. TRBJ2-7 . 12 TRBV25-1 TGTGCCAGCAGTGATTTTTCGTACGAGCAGTACTTC CASSDFSYEQYF
TRBD2 TRBJ2-7 few 14 TRBV6-5 TGTGCCAGCAGTTATCGGACTAGCGGCTACGAGCAGTACTTC CASSYRTSGYEQYF
. TRBJ1-2 few 14 TRBV5-1 TGCGCCAGCAGCTTGGTTCAGGGGAACTATGGCTACACCTTC CASSLVQGNYGYTF
TRBD2 TRBJ2-1 few 15 TRBV7-9 TGTGCCAGCAGCCCGGGACTAGCGGGAGGAGGTGAGCAGTTCTTC CASSPGLAGGGEQFF
. TRBJ1-5 few 11 TRBV6-1 TGTGCCAGCAGTGAAGCCCAGCCCCAGCATTTT CASSEAQPQHF
TRBD2 TRBJ2-7 few 15 TRBV13 TGTGCCAGCAGCTTGACGCTAGCGGGAGTCTACGAGCAGTACTTC CASSLTLAGVYEQYF
TRBD2 TRBJ2-3 . 16 TRBV9 TGTGCCAGCAGCAACCATAGCGGGAGATTCACAGATACGCAGTATTTT CASSNHSGRFTDTQYF
TRBD1 TRBJ2-5 . 14 TRBV5-4 TGTGCCAGCAGCTCCCGGGACAGTAAAGAGACCCAGTACTTC CASSSRDSKETQYF
. TRBJ2-6 few 18 TRBV13 TGCGCCAGCAGCGAGACAGGGACTATATGGTCCGGGGCCAACGTCCTGACTTTC CASSETGTIWSGANVLTF
. TRBJ2-1 few 16 TRBV7-9 TGTGCCAGCAGCTCAAGTACTAGGGTACTTTACAATGAGCAGTTCTTC CASSSSTRVLYNEQFF
. TRBJ1-1 . 14 TRBV7-9 TGTGCCAGCAGCTTATCTCAGTATCGCACTGAAGCTTTCTTT CASSLSQYRTEAFF
. TRBJ2-5 few 11 TRBV5-1 TGCGCCAGCAGCTTAACGGAGACCCAGTACTTC CASSLTETQYF
TRBD2 TRBJ2-5 few 17 TRBV10-3 TGTGCCATCAGTGGGACTAGCGGGAGTATCGGACAAGAGACCCAGTACTTC CAISGTSGSIGQETQYF
. TRBJ1-2 few 12 TRBV2 TGTGCCAGCAGTGAGACAGGATGGGGCTACACCTTC CASSETGWGYTF
. TRBJ1-2 few 13 TRBV7-8 TGTGCCAGCAGCTTAGCGGGCGGCTCTGGCTACACCTTC CASSLAGGSGYTF
. TRBJ1-5 few 13 TRBV5-1 TGCGCCAGCAGCTTGGGGGCAAATCAGCCCCAGCATTTT CASSLGANQPQHF
TRBD1 TRBJ1-1 few 13 TRBV7-2 TGTGCCAGCAGCCTCAGGGGGGACACTGAAGCTTTCTTT CASSLRGDTEAFF
. TRBJ2-3 few 15 TRBV7-2 TGTGCCAGCAGCCAGGCCCTAACGGGCACAGATACGCAGTATTTT CASSQALTGTDTQYF
. TRBJ1-2 few 13 TRBV15 TGTGCCACCAGCAGAGATAATGGGCAGGTACGGGACTTC CATSRDNGQVRDF
TRBD2 TRBJ2-1 few 17 TRBV19 TGTGCCAGTAGTATGGTCAGCGGGAGGGGGATTAACAATGAGCAGTTCTTC CASSMVSGRGINNEQFF
TRBD1 TRBJ2-5 . 16 TRBV23-1 TGCGCCAGCACTCTGTGTAGGACAGGGGGCACGGAGACCCAGTACTTC CASTLCRTGGTETQYF
TRBD1 TRBJ2-5 . 13 TRBV19 TGTGCCAGTGGCCCGGGACAGGGAGAGACCCAGTACTTC CASGPGQGETQYF
. TRBJ2-3 few 13 TRBV9 TGTGCCAGCACCGCGCGGGTGGGAGATACGCAGTATTTT CASTARVGDTQYF
. TRBJ2-3 . 14 TRBV5-6 TGTGCCAGCAGCTTGTTTCAGCCTTCAGATACGCAGTATTTT CASSLFQPSDTQYF
TRBD2 TRBJ2-5 . 15 TRBV5-4 TGTGCCAGCAGCAAGGGACTAGCGGGCCAGGAGACCCAGTACTTC CASSKGLAGQETQYF
TRBD2 TRBJ2-7 . 15 TRBV28 TGTGCCAGCAGAGGTACTAGCGGGACGTCCTACGAGCAGTACTTC CASRGTSGTSYEQYF
. TRBJ1-2 few 15 TRBV10-3 TGTGCCATCAGTAGGGCCGGGGGTTCTAACTATGGCTACACCTTC CAISRAGGSNYGYTF
. TRBJ2-1 few 17 TRBV7-9 TGTGCCAGCAGCTTAGCGAGAGTCGGGGGAAACTACAATGAGCAGTTCTTC CASSLARVGGNYNEQFF
TRBD2 TRBJ2-1 . 14 TRBV4-3 TGCGCCAGCAGCCAAGAATTAGCGGGACATGAGCAGTTCTTC CASSQELAGHEQFF
. TRBJ1-4 few 14 TRBV5-4 TGTGCCAGCAGCTTGTCCCAGTCTAATGAAAAACTGTTTTTT CASSLSQSNEKLFF
. TRBJ2-1 once 11 TRBV6-6 TGTGCCAGCAGTTACGAGGGTGAGCAGTTCTTC CASSYEGEQFF
. TRBJ2-5 . 17 TRBV2 TGTGCCAGCATAGGTAGGGCGGGAACGATCCGCCAAGAGACCCAGTACTTC CASIGRAGTIRQETQYF